This TCR beta chain derives from a study of human T cells and chemical hapten exposure. For the study at large: A mostly female patient group had alopecia areata, totalis or universalis.

In the original processing: Sampled TCR counts reached a median of about 90,000 per sample, with values ranging from about 23,224 to 690,600. TCRdb processed the RACE reads anew with MiXCR; each CDR3 protein has one entry. The authors' filters were not applied to this entry. This repertoire shows fewer than 65,000 distinct CDR3 sequences, about 9.4% found once; its top ten account for more than 13%. From germline, CDR1 is MNHEY and CDR2 SVGAGI. V lost 0 bases to trimming and J lost 0 bases, with 6 bases between them. The CDR3 extends over 14 amino acids. Specified time point: pre-sensitization, week 0. Treatment described: therapeutic diphenylcyclopropenone sensitization with weekly scalp DPC.

The receptor comes from a woman between 40 and 55 years old with alopecia areata. Some clones in this sample may be carry-over from other donors' samples. The chain is built from TRBV6-5 and TRBJ2-7, with D hard to call. Sequenced here: whole blood, sampled in connection with sensitization to the hapten diphenylcyclopropenone (DPC). This chain's CDR3 is CASSYSGSSYEQYF. In nucleotides, the CDR3 is TGTGCCAGCAGTTACTCGGGCAGCTCCTACGAGCAGTACTTC.